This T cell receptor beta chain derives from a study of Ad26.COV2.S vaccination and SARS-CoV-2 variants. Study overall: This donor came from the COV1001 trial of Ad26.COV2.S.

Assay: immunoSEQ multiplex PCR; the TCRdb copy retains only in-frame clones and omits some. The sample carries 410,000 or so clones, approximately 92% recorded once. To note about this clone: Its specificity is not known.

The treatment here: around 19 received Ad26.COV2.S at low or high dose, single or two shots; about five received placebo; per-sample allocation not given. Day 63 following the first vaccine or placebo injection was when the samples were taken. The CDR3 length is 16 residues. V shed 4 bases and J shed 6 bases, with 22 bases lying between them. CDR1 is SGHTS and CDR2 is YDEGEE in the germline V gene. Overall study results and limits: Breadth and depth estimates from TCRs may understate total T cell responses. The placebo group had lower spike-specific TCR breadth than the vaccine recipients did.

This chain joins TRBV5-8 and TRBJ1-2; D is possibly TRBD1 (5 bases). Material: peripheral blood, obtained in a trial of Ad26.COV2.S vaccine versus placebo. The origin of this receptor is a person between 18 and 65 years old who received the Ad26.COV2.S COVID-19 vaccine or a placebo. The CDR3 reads CASSPDGKGTVNGYTF. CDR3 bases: TGTGCCAGCAGCCCGGACGGTAAGGGGACGGTGAATGGCTACACCTTC.